Sequencing of this TCR beta chain was carried out in a study of OX40 agonist ivuxolimab in advanced cancers. In the study overall: Prior anti-PD-1, anti-PD-L1 or anti-CTLA-4 therapy did not bar entry, and approximately 40% had some.

Trimming pared 0 bases from V and 1 base from J, leaving 8 bases between. The germline gives CDR1 MNHEY, CDR2 SVGAGI. This CDR3 comprises 15 residues. This table comes from immunoSEQ multiplex PCR, and its TCRdb copy is limited to in-frame clones, with some not included. The sample shows about 80,000 clones, over 85% of them seen only once. The sequence derives from an adult with an advanced solid tumor such as melanoma, head and neck, liver or kidney cancer. The material was CD4+ or CD8+ T cells sorted from blood, obtained in a trial of the OX40 agonist ivuxolimab. The chain has TRBV6-5 and TRBJ2-3; D uncertain. CDR3 DNA sequence: TGTGCCAGCAGTTACTCGAACGCGGGCACAGATACGCAGTATTTT. Protein: CASSYSNAGTDTQYF.